The rows below give T cell receptor beta chains drawn from one sample of a study of shared clonotypes between healthy human individuals. Generated by immunoSEQ multiplex PCR, the TCRdb table keeps only in-frame clones and is missing some. Counted here are 1.5 million to 1.9 million clones, 95% to 99% occurring once; the ten biggest clones make up about 0.4%. Sequenced sample: naive CD4+ T cells sorted from blood. The receptors originated from a man between 25 and 39 years old in good health. Both conserved end residues are part of each CDR3. The order of the fields is V gene, CDR3 protein.

TRBV11-3,CASSLGGDTGELFF
TRBV11-2,CASSYKGGGIQPQHF
TRBV11-2,CASSLESQGSYEQYF
TRBV4-2,CASSPRPDQETQYF
TRBV5-1,CASSSENYGYTF
TRBV19,CASRGSGANVLTF
TRBV15,CATSRDLGDSYEQYF
TRBV19,CASDSLSGANVLTF
TRBV10-3,CAISEPGTSGSTDTQYF
TRBV6-1,CASSESGGSWEQYF